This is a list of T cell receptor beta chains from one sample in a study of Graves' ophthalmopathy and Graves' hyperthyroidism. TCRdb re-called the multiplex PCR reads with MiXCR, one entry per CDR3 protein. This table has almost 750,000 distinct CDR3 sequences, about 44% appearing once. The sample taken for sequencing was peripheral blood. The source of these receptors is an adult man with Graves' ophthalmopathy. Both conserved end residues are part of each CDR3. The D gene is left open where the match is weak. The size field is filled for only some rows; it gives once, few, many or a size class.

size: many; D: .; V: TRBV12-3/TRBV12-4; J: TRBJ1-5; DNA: TGTGCCAGCAGCCGAGGAGGGCAGCCCCAGCATTTT; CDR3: CASSRGGQPQHF
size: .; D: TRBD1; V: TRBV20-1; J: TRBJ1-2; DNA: TGCAGTGCTAGTCGGGACAGCATATACTATGGCTACACCTTC; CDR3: CSASRDSIYYGYTF
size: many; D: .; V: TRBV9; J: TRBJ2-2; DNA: TGTGCCAGCAGCGATGTAACAAGATCCACCGGGGAGCTGTTTTTT; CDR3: CASSDVTRSTGELFF
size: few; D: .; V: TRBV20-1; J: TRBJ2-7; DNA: TGCAGTGGTAGAAGGGGGAGGGCCCTCGGAGGCGAGCAGTACTTC; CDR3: CSGRRGRALGGEQYF
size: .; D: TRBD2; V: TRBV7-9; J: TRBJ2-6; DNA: TGTGCCAGCAGCTTAGGAAGCGGGAGGGCCAACGTCCTGACTTTC; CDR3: CASSLGSGRANVLTF
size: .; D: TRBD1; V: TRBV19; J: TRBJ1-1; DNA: TGTGCCAGTAGTTCGGACAGGGGGCGCGGGAACACTGAAGCTTTCTTT; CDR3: CASSSDRGRGNTEAFF
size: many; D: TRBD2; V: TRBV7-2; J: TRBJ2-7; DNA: TGTGCCAGCAGCTCTGACTTGGAGGCGGGAGACGAGCAGTACTTC; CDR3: CASSSDLEAGDEQYF
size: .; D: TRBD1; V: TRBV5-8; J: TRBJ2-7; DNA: TGTGCCAGCAGGCGGACAGGGGGCGAACAGCCCCAGTACTTC; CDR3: CASRRTGGEQPQYF
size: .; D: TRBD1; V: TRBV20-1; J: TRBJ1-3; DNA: TGCAGTGCCTGGACAGGGGCAGACACCATATATTTT; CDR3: CSAWTGADTIYF
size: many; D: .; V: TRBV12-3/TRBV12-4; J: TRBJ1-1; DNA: TGTGCCAGCAGTTTAATTGGGAACACTGAAGCTTTCTTT; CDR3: CASSLIGNTEAFF
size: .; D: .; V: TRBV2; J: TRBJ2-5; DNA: TGTGCCAGCAGTTACGGAACGGGGCCCCAAGAGACCCAGTACTTC; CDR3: CASSYGTGPQETQYF
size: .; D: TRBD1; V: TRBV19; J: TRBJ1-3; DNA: TGTGCCAGTGGGGACAGCCATAACTCTGGAAACACCATATATTTT; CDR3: CASGDSHNSGNTIYF
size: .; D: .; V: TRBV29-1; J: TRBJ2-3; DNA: TGCAGCGTTCGAGGTGGGGATTCAGATACGCAGTATTTT; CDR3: CSVRGGDSDTQYF
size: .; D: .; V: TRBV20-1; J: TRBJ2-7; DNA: TGCAGTGCTAGAGATCGGACATCCTACGGGGAGCAGTACTTC; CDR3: CSARDRTSYGEQYF
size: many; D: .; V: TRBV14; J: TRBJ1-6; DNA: TGTGCCAGCAGCCCCTTGCCGGGACCACCCCTCCACTTT; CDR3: CASSPLPGPPLHF
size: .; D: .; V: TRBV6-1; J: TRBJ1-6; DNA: TGTGCCAGCAGTGAAGCTCGGGGAAATTCACCCCTCCACTTT; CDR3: CASSEARGNSPLHF
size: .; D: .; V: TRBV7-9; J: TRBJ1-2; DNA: TGTGCCAGCAGCTTACGGGGACAATCCTATGGCTACACCTTC; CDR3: CASSLRGQSYGYTF
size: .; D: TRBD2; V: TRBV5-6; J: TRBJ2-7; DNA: TGTGCCAGCAGCCCCGGACCCGCGGGGGGATCCTACGAGCAGTACTTC; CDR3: CASSPGPAGGSYEQYF
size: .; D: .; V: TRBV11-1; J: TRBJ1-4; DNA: TGTGCCAGCGTACAGGGTCTGGGGGATGAAAAACTGTTTTTT; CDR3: CASVQGLGDEKLFF
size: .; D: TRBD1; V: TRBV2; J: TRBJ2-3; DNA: TGTGCCAGCAGCCGAACCGGGACAGGGACAGATACGCAGTATTTT; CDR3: CASSRTGTGTDTQYF
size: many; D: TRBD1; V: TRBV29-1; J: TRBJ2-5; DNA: TGCAGCGTTGAAGGAGGGGGCGGTGAGACCCAGTACTTC; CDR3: CSVEGGGGETQYF
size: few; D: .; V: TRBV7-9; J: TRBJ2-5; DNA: TGTGCCAGCAGCTCCCGGGGTAAAGCCCAAGAGACCCAGTACTTC; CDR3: CASSSRGKAQETQYF
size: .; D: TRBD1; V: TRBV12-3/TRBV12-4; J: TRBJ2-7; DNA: TGTGCCAGCAGCGGACAGGGTAAAACCTACGAGCAGTACTTC; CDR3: CASSGQGKTYEQYF
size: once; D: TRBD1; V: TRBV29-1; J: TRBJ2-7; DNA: TGCAGCGTTGAAGATCATCGGACAGGGGAATACGAGCAGTACTTC; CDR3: CSVEDHRTGEYEQYF
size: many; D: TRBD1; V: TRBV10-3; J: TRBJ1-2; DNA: TGTGCCATCAGTTCCGAGACAGGGGGGTCATATGGCTACACCTTC; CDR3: CAISSETGGSYGYTF
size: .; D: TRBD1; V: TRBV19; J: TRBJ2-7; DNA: TGTGCCAGTATGAGGACCGCCGGGACAGGGAACGAGCAGTACTTC; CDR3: CASMRTAGTGNEQYF
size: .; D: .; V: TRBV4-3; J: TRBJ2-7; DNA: TGCGCCAGCAGCCAAGCGTTCGGGGGATACGAGCAGTACTTC; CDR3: CASSQAFGGYEQYF
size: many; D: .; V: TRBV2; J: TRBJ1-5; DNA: TGTGCCAGCAGTGAAGGTAGCCAGGGTGGCAATCAGCCCCAGCATTTT; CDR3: CASSEGSQGGNQPQHF
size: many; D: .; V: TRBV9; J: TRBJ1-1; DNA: TGTGCCAGCAGGGGCCTGAACACTGAAGCTTTCTTT; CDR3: CASRGLNTEAFF
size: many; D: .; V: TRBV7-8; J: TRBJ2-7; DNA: TGTGCCAGCAGCTTAGGTCGGGAAAACGTTCACTTC; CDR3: CASSLGRENVHF
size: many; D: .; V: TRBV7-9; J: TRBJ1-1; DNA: TGTGCCAGCAGCTTAGTATCTGACACTGAAGCTTTCTTT; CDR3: CASSLVSDTEAFF